Following are 25 T cell receptor beta chains from one sample sequenced in a study of cytotoxic CD8 clonotypes in ibrutinib-treated CLL. TCRdb's table, derived via immunoSEQ multiplex PCR, lists solely in-frame clones and lacks some. The repertoire holds some 310,000 clones, with about 80% as singletons. Specimen: PBMCs, collected before ibrutinib treatment. The origin of the receptors is a human donor with chronic lymphocytic leukemia.

V is TRBV29-1 and J is TRBJ1-5; D remains ambiguous. In germline, CDR1 is SQVTM, CDR2 ANQGSEA. With 4 bases removed from V and 1 base from J, the gap between germline ends came to 8 bases. The CDR3 contains 13 residues. The DNA for the CDR3 is TGCAGCGTTGGTGACACAAGCAATCAGCCCCAGCATTTT. The encoded protein is CSVGDTSNQPQHF.

The chain is built from TRBV2 and TRBJ2-6, with D uncertain. The ends were cut back, 8 bases at V and 0 bases at J, with 8 bases in the middle. This CDR3 region has 14 residues. The germline CDR1 and CDR2 sequences are SNHLY and FYNNEI. The CDR3 sequence is CASGRRSGANVLTF. The DNA of the CDR3 is TGTGCCAGCGGCAGGCGCTCTGGGGCCAACGTCCTGACTTTC.

The genes are TRBV6-5 and TRBJ2-7; D is possibly TRBD1 (6 bases). From germline, CDR1 is MNHEY and CDR2 SVGAGI. The CDR3 length is 14 residues. Trimming pared 0 bases from V and 3 bases from J, leaving 9 bases between. CDR3 amino acids: CASSYSRTDYEQYF. As DNA, the CDR3 is TGTGCCAGCAGTTACTCGAGGACAGACTACGAGCAGTACTTC.

This rearrangement joins TRBV4-1 to TRBJ2-3; possible D gene TRBD1, 5 bases. The CDR3 covers 16 residues. The V end lost 4 bases, the J end lost 2 bases, and 16 bases lay between the germline ends. Germline assignment: CDR1 MGHRA and CDR2 YSYEKL. The CDR3 bases are TGCGCCAGCAGCCCTCAGTGGGCAGGGAACACAGATACGCAGTATTTT. It specifies CASSPQWAGNTDTQYF.

Written as DNA, the CDR3 is TGTGCCACCAGCAGAGATATATCGACAGGGGGTAATCAGCCCCAGCATTTT. This gives the protein CATSRDISTGGNQPQHF. The chain couples TRBV15 to TRBJ1-5; 9 bases match TRBD1. Unmatched junction bases numbered 7, after V lost 0 bases and J lost 4 bases. Germline CDR1 and CDR2: LNHNV and YYDKDF (reference sequence). The CDR3 spans 17 residues.

The chain couples TRBV19 to TRBJ1-1, with D perhaps TRBD1 (5 bases). CDR3 length: 13 amino acids. The V end lost 5 bases, the J end lost 4 bases, and 11 bases lay between the germline ends. CDR1 is LNHDA, CDR2 SQIVND, per germline (reference sequence). This chain's CDR3 is CASSLQGSTEAFF. The CDR3 bases are TGTGCCAGTAGTCTCCAGGGAAGCACTGAAGCTTTCTTT.

This chain joins TRBV13 and TRBJ2-7; TRBD2 aligns across 7 bases. Germline V lookup: CDR1 PRHDT, CDR2 FYEKMQ (reference sequence). The ends lost 1 base at V and 4 bases at J; junction bases unmatched: 10. The CDR3 sequence is 16 residues long. CDR3 DNA: TGTGCCAGCAGCTTAGTGCTAGCGGAGGGGAAGTACGAGCAGTACTTC. Encoded protein: CASSLVLAEGKYEQYF.

This chain links TRBV2 with TRBJ1-2; D ambiguous. This CDR3 region has 16 residues. The V gene's germline CDR1 is SNHLY and CDR2 FYNNEI. Trimming removed 0 bases from V and 6 bases from J, with 17 bases in between. CDR3 DNA: TGTGCCAGCAGTGAAGCGCTATCGGAGCCCGCGGATGGCTACACCTTC. Protein: CASSEALSEPADGYTF.

The chain is built from TRBV13 and TRBJ2-1; 8 nucleotides align to TRBD2. The CDR3 is 14 residues long. CDR1 and CDR2 from the germline V gene are PRHDT and FYEKMQ (reference sequence). The V and J ends lost 6 bases and 2 bases, in that order; junction bases with no gene match: 3. The CDR3 bases are TGTGCCAGCAGAGGCGGGAGGACCTACAATGAGCAGTTCTTC. This translates into CASRGGRTYNEQFF. Looking up the rest from reference TRBV13 and TRBJ2-1 gives the full variable domain: AAGVIQSPRHLIKEKRETATLKCYPIPRHDTVYWYQQGPGQDPQFLISFYEKMQSDKGSIPDRFSAQQFSDYHSELNMSSLELGDSALYFCASRGGRTYNEQFFGPGTRLTVL.

The chain combines TRBV28 with TRBJ2-1, with 9 bases lining up with TRBD2. Germline CDR1 is MDHEN and CDR2 is SYDVKM. CDR3 length: 15 residues. V lost 4 bases and J lost 8; bases outside the gene matches: 9. CDR3 region: CASSSVVAGVDEQFF. The CDR3, as DNA: TGTGCCAGCAGTTCGGTAGTAGCGGGAGTGGATGAGCAGTTCTTC. Filled out from reference TRBV28 and TRBJ2-1, the complete variable domain reads DVKVTQSSRYLVKRTGEKVFLECVQDMDHENMFWYRQDPGLGLRLIYFSYDVKMKEKGDIPEGYSVSREKKERFSLILESASTNQTSMYLCASSSVVAGVDEQFFGPGTRLTVL.

This chain uses TRBV5-6 with TRBJ2-1, with 13 positions matching TRBD2. Trimming removed 4 bases from V and 6 bases from J; junction bases left unmatched: 4. Germline loops: CDR1 SGHDT, CDR2 YYEEEE. The CDR3 length is 15 residues. This CDR3 is CASSQLAGGRNEQFF. The CDR3 DNA sequence: TGTGCCAGCAGCCAACTAGCGGGAGGGCGCAATGAGCAGTTCTTC. The full variable domain, with the rest looked up from reference TRBV5-6 and TRBJ2-1, is DAGVTQSPTHLIKTRGQQVTLRCSPKSGHDTVSWYQQALGQGPQFIFQYYEEEERQRGNFPDRFSGHQFPNYSSELNVNALLLGDSALYLCASSQLAGGRNEQFFGPGTRLTVL.

The rearrangement links TRBV6-5 to TRBJ2-2, with D tentatively TRBD2 (5 bases). V dropped 2 bases and J dropped 5 bases, with 6 bases sitting between them. Germline V CDR1 and CDR2: MNHEY, SVGAGI. The length of the CDR3 is 13 residues. As DNA, the CDR3 is TGTGCCAGCAGTTACCGGGGTACCGGGGAGCTGTTTTTT. It translates to CASSYRGTGELFF.

The rearrangement joins TRBV11-2 to TRBJ1-1; D unclear. Germline V CDR1 and CDR2: SGHAT, FQNNGV. The CDR3 is 15 amino acids. The V gene lost 1 base and the J gene lost 0 bases, with 9 bases spanning the gap. CDR3 region: CASSLGPAMNTEAFF. The CDR3 nucleotides are TGTGCCAGCAGCTTAGGGCCCGCCATGAACACTGAAGCTTTCTTT.

The V and J genes are TRBV19 and TRBJ2-7; 12 bases map to TRBD2. The CDR3 is made up of 15 amino acids. The V and J ends lost 5 bases and 5 bases, in that order; junction bases with no gene match: 7. In germline, CDR1 is LNHDA, CDR2 SQIVND (reference sequence). The CDR3 region has the DNA TGTGCCAGTAGTCCGAGGACTAGCGGGACCCACGAGCAGTACTTC. It yields the protein CASSPRTSGTHEQYF.

This chain links TRBV10-3 with TRBJ1-5, with a possible D match to TRBD1 (6 bases). The V and J ends lost 4 bases and 0 bases respectively, with 7 bases between them. Germline assignment: CDR1 ENHRY and CDR2 SYGVKD. This CDR3 spans 14 amino acids. CDR3 loop: CAISGTDSNQPQHF. The CDR3 bases are TGTGCCATCAGTGGGACAGATAGCAATCAGCCCCAGCATTTT.

A remark on this clone: An end of the junction does not agree with germline; a read error may underlie this. This chain joins TRBV19 and TRBJ1-3; possible D gene TRBD1, 6 bases. The CDR3 is 13 residues long. Germline V gene sequence: CDR1 LNHDA, CDR2 SQIVND (reference sequence). Here the CDR3 reads CASTPRGDGNRHF. Here the CDR3 DNA reads TGTGCCAGTACCCCTAGGGGGGACGGAAATAGGCATTTT.

CDR3 DNA sequence: TGTGCCAGCTCACCGGGACAGGGGGTTTGGACTGAAGCTTTCTTT. Encoded protein: CASSPGQGVWTEAFF. This chain uses TRBV18 with TRBJ1-1; 11 bases align to TRBD1. Trimming cost V 3 bases and J 5 bases; bases outside gene matches: 5. Germline V gene data show CDR1 as KGHSH and CDR2 as LQKENI. This CDR3 has 15 residues.

This rearrangement joins TRBV4-3 to TRBJ1-4, with D unclear. Trimming left V 4 bases short and J 8 bases short, with 20 bases between. The CDR3 spans 16 residues. From germline, CDR1 is LGHNA and CDR2 YSLEER. CDR3 sequence (DNA): TGCGCCAGCAGCCTCCTAAGAGGACTAACCATAGAAAAACTGTTTTTT. This gives the protein CASSLLRGLTIEKLFF.

This chain joins TRBV2 and TRBJ1-5, with 9 positions matching TRBD1. The CDR3 contains 17 residues. From germline, CDR1 is SNHLY and CDR2 FYNNEI. Trimming at V came to 4 bases and at J to 0 bases, leaving 7 bases not matched to a gene. CDR3 sequence: CASSGDRAFYSNQPQHF. The CDR3 bases are TGTGCCAGCAGTGGGGACAGGGCCTTTTATAGCAATCAGCCCCAGCATTTT.

The rearrangement links TRBV5-4 to TRBJ2-1; D may be TRBD2 (5 bases). Germline V gene lookup returns CDR1 SGHNT and CDR2 YYREEE (reference sequence). This CDR3 contains 12 residues. V was cut by 2 bases and J by 9 bases, with 9 bases left in between. The CDR3 DNA follows: TGTGCCAGCAGCTTTCCTGCGGGTGAGCAGTTCTTC. This sequence encodes CASSFPAGEQFF.

Only a few counts were recorded for this clone. Written as DNA, the CDR3 is TGTGCCAGCAGTGAGTGGGGACTAGTTCCAGATACGCAGTATTTT. It encodes CASSEWGLVPDTQYF. The chain couples TRBV25-1 to TRBJ2-3, with 8 bases lining up with TRBD2. The CDR3 totals 15 residues. V trimming: 3 bases; J trimming: 4 bases; junction bases outside the gene matches: 6. Germline V CDR1 and CDR2: MGHDK, SYGVNS.

The chain employs TRBV25-1 and TRBJ1-4; 11 bases are a match to TRBD1. The CDR3 has 15 amino acids. The V gene's germline CDR1 is MGHDK and CDR2 SYGVNS. V lost 3 bases to trimming and J lost 7 bases; unmatched junction nucleotides: 4. CDR3 residues: CASSDRTGGVEKLFF. The CDR3 DNA reads as TGTGCCAGCAGTGACAGGACAGGGGGCGTTGAAAAACTGTTTTTT.

CDR3 sequence reads: CATSRTDTRGSEAFF. CDR3 nucleotide sequence: TGTGCCACCAGCAGAACTGATACCCGAGGGTCTGAAGCTTTCTTT. The V gene is TRBV15, the J gene TRBJ1-1; no firm D call. The germline V and J ends were trimmed by 2 bases and 6 bases, with 16 bases remaining between them. Looked up from germline, CDR1 is LNHNV and CDR2 is YYDKDF (reference sequence). The CDR3 spans 15 residues. Supplemented by reference TRBV15 and TRBJ1-1, the full variable domain reads DAMVIQNPRYQVTQFGKPVTLSCSQTLNHNVMYWYQQKSSQAPKLLFHYYDKDFNNEADTPDNFQSRRPNTSFCFLDIRSPGLGDTAMYLCATSRTDTRGSEAFFGQGTRLTVV.

This chain uses TRBV21-1 with TRBJ2-7; the table's TRBD2 call for D was not verified on the DNA. TRBV21-1 has pseudogene status. This CDR3 region has 18 residues. Written as DNA, the CDR3 is TGTGCCAGCAGCAAAGGGCGACTAGCGGGAGGGGGGGACTACGAGCAGTACTTC. Its protein product is CASSKGRLAGGGDYEQYF.

The chain links TRBV7-9 to TRBJ2-1, with TRBD2 matching 8 bases. This CDR3 region has 12 residues. J lost 15 bases, V lost 5 bases, and 9 bases had no gene match. Germline V CDR1 and CDR2: SEHNR, FQNEAQ (reference sequence). The CDR3 sequence: CASSAAGTSMFF. In nucleotides, the CDR3 is TGTGCCAGCAGCGCCGCCGGGACTAGTATGTTCTTC. The entire variable domain, with the rest obtained from reference TRBV7-9 and TRBJ2-1, is as follows: DTGVSQNPRHKITKRGQNVTFRCDPISEHNRLYWYRQTLGQGPEFLTYFQNEAQLEKSRLLSDRFSAERPKGSFSTLEIQRTEQGDSAMYLCASSAAGTSMFFGPGTRLTVL.